These T cell receptor beta chains were read from a single sample in a study of blood T cell repertoires in COVID-19. Here immunoSEQ multiplex PCR was the method, and the copy in TCRdb shows in-frame clones only, minus some. In the table there are some 150,000 clones, approximately 82% of which are singletons. Material: PBMCs or T cells enriched from blood (not recorded which). These receptors all come from a woman between 45 and 65 years old in a cohort exposed to, infected with or recovered from COVID-19 (not recorded which). Both conserved end residues are part of each CDR3. The D gene is left open where the match is weak.

J,D,V,DNA,CDR3
TRBJ1-2,NA,TRBV19,TGTGCCAGTAGTATGAATCTCGGCAGACTGGTCTATGGCTACACCTTC,CASSMNLGRLVYGYTF
TRBJ2-7,TRBD2,TRBV7-2,TGTGCCAGCAGCCTTAGACTAGCGGGGCAGGTTCTCCTCTTC,CASSLRLAGQVLLF
TRBJ2-5,NA,TRBV12-3/TRBV12-4,TGTGCCAGCAGTTCAGGGGGGAGTGGGACCCAGTACTTC,CASSSGGSGTQYF
TRBJ2-7,NA,TRBV29-1,TGCAGCGTTGAAGTACAGGTTACCTACGAGCAGTACTTC,CSVEVQVTYEQYF
TRBJ2-1,TRBD2,TRBV9,TGTGCCAGCAGCGTAGTTGCTAGCGGGGTCGGTGAGCAGTTCTTC,CASSVVASGVGEQFF
TRBJ1-4,TRBD1,TRBV5-4,TGTGCCAGCAGCTTCGACAGGGGGCAAGAAAAACTGTTTTTT,CASSFDRGQEKLFF
TRBJ2-5,TRBD1,TRBV19,TGTGCCAGTAGCCCCGGGACAGTACGCGAAGAGACCCAGTACTTC,CASSPGTVREETQYF
TRBJ2-1,TRBD2,TRBV28,TGTGCCAGCAGTATCCTAGCGGGAGACCACAATGAGCAGTTCTTC,CASSILAGDHNEQFF
TRBJ1-1,TRBD1,TRBV23-1,TGCGCCAGCAGTCAATCGAGGGGGGCAGGGGGCAAGACTGAAGCTTTCTTT,CASSQSRGAGGKTEAFF
TRBJ1-1,NA,TRBV5-4,TGTGCCAGCAGCCCCTCGGGGGGGAGAAGGACTGAAGCTTTCTTT,CASSPSGGRRTEAFF
TRBJ2-5,TRBD2,TRBV14,TGTGCCAGCAGCCTCGGACTAGCGGGAGGGCATCGCGAGACCCAGTACTTC,CASSLGLAGGHRETQYF
TRBJ1-6,NA,TRBV18,TGTGCCAGCTCACCCACCGCGGGGCTGGATAATTCACCCCTCCACTTT,CASSPTAGLDNSPLHF
TRBJ2-7,TRBD2,TRBV5-1,TGCGCCAGCAGCTTGGCCCCAGGTTCTAGCGGGCGCTACGAGCAGTACTTC,CASSLAPGSSGRYEQYF
TRBJ2-3,TRBD2,TRBV7-8,TGTGCCAGCAGCCCCTCTAGCGGGGGCACAGATACGCAGTATTTT,CASSPSSGGTDTQYF